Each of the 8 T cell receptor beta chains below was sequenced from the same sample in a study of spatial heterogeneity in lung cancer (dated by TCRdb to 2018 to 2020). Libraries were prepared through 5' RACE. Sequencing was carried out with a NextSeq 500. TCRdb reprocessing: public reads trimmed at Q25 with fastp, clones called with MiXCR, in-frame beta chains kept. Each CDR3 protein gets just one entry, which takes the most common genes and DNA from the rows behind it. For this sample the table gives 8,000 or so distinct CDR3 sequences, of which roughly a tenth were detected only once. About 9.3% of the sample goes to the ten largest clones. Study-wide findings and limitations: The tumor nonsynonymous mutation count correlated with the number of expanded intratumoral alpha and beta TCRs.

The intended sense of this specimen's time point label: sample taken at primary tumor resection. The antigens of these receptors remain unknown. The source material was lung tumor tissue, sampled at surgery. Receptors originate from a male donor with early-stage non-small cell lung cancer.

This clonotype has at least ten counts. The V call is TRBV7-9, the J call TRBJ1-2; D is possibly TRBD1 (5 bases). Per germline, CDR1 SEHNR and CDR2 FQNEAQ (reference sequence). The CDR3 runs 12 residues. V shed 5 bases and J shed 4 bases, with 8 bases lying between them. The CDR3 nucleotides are TGTGCCAGCAGCCAGGGCCTCTATGGCTACACCTTC. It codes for CASSQGLYGYTF.

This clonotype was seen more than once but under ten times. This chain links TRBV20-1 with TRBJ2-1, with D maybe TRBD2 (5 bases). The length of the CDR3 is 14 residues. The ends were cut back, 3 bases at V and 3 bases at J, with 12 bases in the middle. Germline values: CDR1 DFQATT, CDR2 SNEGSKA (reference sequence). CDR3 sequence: CSASERSLYNEQFF. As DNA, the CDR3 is TGCAGTGCTAGTGAGCGGAGCCTCTACAATGAGCAGTTCTTC.

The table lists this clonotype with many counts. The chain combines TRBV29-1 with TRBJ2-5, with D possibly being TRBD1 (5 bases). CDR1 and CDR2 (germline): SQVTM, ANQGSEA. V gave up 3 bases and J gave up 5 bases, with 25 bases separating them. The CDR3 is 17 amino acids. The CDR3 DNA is TGCAGCGTTGAGGGTACTGGGTGGCAGGGTGGCCCGGAGACCCAGTACTTC. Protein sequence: CSVEGTGWQGGPETQYF.

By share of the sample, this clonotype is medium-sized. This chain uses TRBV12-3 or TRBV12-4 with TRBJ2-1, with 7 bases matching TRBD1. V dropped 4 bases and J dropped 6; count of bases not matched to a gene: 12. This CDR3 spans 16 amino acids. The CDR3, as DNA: TGTGCCAGCAGTTCTCTAGGGGACAGACAGTTCAATGAGCAGTTCTTC. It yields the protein CASSSLGDRQFNEQFF.

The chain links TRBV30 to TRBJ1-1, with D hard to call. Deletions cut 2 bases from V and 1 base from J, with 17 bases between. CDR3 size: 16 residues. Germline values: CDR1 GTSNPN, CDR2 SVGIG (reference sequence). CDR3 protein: CAWSPPASGRNTEAFF. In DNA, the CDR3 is TGTGCCTGGAGTCCTCCGGCGAGCGGAAGGAACACTGAAGCTTTCTTT.

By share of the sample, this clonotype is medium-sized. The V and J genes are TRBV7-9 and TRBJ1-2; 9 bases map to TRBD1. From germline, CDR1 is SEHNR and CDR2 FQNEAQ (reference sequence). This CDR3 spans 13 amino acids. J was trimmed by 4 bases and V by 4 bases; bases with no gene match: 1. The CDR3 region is CASSSGQGYGYTF. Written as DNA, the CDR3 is TGTGCCAGCAGCTCGGGACAGGGCTATGGCTACACCTTC.

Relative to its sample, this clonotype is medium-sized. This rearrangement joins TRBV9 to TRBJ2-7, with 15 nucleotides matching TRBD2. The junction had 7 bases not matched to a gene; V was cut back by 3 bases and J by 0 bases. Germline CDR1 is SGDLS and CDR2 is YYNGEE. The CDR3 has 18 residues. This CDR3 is CASSEGLAGGRSSYEQYF. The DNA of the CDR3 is TGTGCCAGCAGCGAGGGACTAGCGGGAGGTAGGAGCTCCTACGAGCAGTACTTC.

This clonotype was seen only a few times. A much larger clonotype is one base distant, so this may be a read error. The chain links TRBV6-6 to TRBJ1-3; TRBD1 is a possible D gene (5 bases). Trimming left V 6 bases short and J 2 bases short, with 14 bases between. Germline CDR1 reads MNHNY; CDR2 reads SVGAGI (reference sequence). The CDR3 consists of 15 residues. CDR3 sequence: CASSQSGGAGNTIYF. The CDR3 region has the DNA TGTGCCAGCAGCCAATCGGGGGGTGCTGGAAACACCATATATTTT.